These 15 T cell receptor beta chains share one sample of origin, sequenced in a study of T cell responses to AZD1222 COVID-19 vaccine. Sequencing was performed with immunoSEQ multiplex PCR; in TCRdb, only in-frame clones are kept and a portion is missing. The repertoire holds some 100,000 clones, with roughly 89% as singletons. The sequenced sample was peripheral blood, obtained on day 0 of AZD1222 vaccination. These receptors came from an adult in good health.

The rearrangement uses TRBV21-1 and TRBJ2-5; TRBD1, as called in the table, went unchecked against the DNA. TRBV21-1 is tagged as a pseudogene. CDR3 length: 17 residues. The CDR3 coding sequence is TGTGCCAGCAGCCCCAAAAGGAGTGGGGACAGGCAAGAGACCCAGTACTTC. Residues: CASSPKRSGDRQETQYF.

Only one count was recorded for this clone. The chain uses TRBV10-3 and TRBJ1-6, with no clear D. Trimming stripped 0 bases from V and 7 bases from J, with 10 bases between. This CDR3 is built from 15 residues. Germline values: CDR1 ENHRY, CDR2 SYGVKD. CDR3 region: CAISESGGRNSPLHF. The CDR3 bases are TGTGCCATCAGTGAGTCGGGAGGGCGGAATTCACCCCTCCACTTT.

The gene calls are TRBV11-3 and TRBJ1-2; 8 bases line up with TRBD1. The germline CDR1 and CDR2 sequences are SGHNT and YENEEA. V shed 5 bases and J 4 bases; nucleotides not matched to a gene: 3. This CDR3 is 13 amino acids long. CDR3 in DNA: TGTGCCAGCAGCGACAGGGGCCTCTATGGCTACACCTTC. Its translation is CASSDRGLYGYTF. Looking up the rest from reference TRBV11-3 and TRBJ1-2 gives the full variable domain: EAGVVQSPRYKIIEKKQPVAFWCNPISGHNTLYWYLQNLGQGPELLIRYENEEAVDDSQLPKDRFSAERLKGVDSTLKIQPAELGDSAVYLCASSDRGLYGYTFGSGTRLTVV.

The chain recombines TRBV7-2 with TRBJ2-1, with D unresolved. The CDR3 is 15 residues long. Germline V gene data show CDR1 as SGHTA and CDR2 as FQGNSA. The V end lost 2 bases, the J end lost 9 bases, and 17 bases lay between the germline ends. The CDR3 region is CASSLFTASSGEQFF. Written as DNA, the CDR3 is TGTGCCAGCAGCTTATTCACCGCTAGTTCTGGTGAGCAGTTCTTC.

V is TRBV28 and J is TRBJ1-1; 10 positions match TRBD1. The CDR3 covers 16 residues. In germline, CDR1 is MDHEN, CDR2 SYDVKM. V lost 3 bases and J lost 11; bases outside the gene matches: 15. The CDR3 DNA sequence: TGTGCCAGCAGTTTCCCGGGAGGGGACAGGGGAAGCGGCGCTTTCTTT. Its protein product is CASSFPGGDRGSGAFF.

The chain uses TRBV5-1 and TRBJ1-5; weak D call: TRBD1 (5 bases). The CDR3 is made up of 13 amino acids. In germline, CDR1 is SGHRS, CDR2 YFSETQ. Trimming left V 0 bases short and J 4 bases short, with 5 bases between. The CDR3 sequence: CASSLGQNQPQHF. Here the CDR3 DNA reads TGCGCCAGCAGCTTGGGACAGAATCAGCCCCAGCATTTT.

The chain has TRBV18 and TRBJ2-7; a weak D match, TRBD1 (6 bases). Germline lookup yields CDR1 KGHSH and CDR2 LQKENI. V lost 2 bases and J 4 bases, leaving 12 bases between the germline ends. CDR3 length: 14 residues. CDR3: CASSPKDSGYEQYF. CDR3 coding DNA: TGTGCCAGCTCACCAAAGGACAGCGGATACGAGCAGTACTTC.

CDR3 bases: TGTGCCAGCAGCTCCCCTGACAGACAAGAGACCCAGTACTTC. Its translation: CASSSPDRQETQYF. V usage is TRBV28 and J usage is TRBJ2-5; perhaps TRBD1 as D (5 bases). The ends were cut back, 6 bases at V and 2 bases at J, with 13 bases in the middle. Germline CDR1 reads MDHEN; CDR2 reads SYDVKM. The CDR3 is made up of 14 amino acids.

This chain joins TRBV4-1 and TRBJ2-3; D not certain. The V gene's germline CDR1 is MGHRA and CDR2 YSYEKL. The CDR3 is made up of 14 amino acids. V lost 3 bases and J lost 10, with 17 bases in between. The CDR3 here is CASSHPLSSDAQYF. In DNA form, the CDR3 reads TGCGCCAGCAGCCACCCCCTCTCATCCGATGCGCAGTATTTT.

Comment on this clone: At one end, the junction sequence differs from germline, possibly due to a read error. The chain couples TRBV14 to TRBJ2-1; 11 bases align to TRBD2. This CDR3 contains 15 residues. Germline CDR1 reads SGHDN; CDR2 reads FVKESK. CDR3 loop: CASRLTSGAYNEQFF. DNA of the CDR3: TGTGCCAGCAGACTGACTAGCGGGGCCTATAATGAGCAGTTCTTC.

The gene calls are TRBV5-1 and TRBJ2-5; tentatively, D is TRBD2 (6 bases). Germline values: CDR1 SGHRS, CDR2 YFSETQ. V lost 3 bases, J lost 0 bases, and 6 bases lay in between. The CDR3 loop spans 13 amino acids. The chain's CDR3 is CASSWDYQETQYF. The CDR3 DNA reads TGCGCCAGCAGCTGGGACTACCAAGAGACCCAGTACTTC.

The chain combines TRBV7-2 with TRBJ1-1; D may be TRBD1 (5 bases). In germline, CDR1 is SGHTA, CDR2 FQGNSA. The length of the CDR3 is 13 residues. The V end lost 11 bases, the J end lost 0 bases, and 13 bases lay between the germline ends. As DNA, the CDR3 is TGTGCCGGGAAGACAGAAATGAACACTGAAGCTTTCTTT. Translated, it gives CAGKTEMNTEAFF.

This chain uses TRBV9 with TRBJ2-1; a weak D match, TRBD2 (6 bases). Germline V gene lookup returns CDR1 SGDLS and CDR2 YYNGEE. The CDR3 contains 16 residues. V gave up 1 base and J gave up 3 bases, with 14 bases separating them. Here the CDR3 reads CASSVKAAGRYNEQFF. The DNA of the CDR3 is TGTGCCAGCAGCGTAAAGGCGGCGGGGCGCTACAATGAGCAGTTCTTC. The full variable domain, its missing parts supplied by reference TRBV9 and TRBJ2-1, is DSGVTQTPKHLITATGQRVTLRCSPRSGDLSVYWYQQSLDQGLQFLIQYYNGEERAKGNILERFSAQQFPDLHSELNLSSLELGDSALYFCASSVKAAGRYNEQFFGPGTRLTVL.

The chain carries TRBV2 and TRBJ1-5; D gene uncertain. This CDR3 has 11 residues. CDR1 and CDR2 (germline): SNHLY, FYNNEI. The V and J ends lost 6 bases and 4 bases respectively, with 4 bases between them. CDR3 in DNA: TGTGCCAGCAGATATAATCAGCCCCAGCATTTT. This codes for CASRYNQPQHF.

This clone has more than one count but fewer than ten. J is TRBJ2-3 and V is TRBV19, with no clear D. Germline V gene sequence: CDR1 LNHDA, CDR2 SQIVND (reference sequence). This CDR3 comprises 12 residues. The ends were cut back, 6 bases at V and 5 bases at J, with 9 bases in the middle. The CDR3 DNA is TGTGCCAGTAGGATATCGGGAGATACGCAGTATTTT. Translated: CASRISGDTQYF.